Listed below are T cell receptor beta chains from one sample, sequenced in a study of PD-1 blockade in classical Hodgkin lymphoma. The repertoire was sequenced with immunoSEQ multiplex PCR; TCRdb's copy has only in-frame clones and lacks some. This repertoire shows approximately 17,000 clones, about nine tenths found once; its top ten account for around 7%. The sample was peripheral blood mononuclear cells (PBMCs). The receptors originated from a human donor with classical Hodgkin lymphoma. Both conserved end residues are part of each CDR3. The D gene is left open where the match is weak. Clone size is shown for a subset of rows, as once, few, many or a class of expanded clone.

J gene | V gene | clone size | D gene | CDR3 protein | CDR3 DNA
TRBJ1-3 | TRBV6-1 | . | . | CASILSSGNTIYF | TGTGCCAGCATTCTGAGCTCTGGAAACACCATATATTTT
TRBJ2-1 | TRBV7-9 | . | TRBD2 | CASSPGASGRFYNEQFF | TGTGCCAGCAGCCCAGGGGCTAGCGGGAGATTCTACAATGAGCAGTTCTTC
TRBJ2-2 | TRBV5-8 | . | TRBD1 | CASSVDRGTLGWTGELFF | TGTGCCAGCAGCGTGGACAGGGGGACTCTTGGTTGGACCGGGGAGCTGTTTTTT
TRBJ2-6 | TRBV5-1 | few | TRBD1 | CASSRQGMGSSGANVLTF | TGCGCCAGCAGCAGACAGGGAATGGGATCTAGTGGGGCCAACGTCCTGACTTTC
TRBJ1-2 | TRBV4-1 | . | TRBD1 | CASSQDPLDRGDGYTF | TGCGCCAGCAGCCAAGATCCCTTGGACAGGGGTGATGGCTACACCTTC
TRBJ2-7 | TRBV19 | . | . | CASSATGSYEQYF | TGTGCCAGTAGTGCGACCGGTTCCTACGAGCAGTACTTC
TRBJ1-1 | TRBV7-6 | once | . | CASRERTMNTEAFF | TGTGCCAGCAGGGAACGGACCATGAACACTGAAGCTTTCTTT
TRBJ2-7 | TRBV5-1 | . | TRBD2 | CASSLTSGRLFHEQYF | TGCGCCAGCAGCTTGACTAGCGGGAGGCTCTTCCACGAGCAGTACTTC
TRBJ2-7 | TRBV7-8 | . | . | CASSLEARYEQYF | TGTGCCAGCAGCTTAGAGGCCAGATACGAGCAGTACTTC
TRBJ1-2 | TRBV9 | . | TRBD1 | CASRPGQGARGYTF | TGTGCCAGCAGACCGGGACAGGGGGCAAGGGGCTACACCTTC
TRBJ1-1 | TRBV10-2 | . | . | CASSDGRGWTEAFF | TGCGCCAGCAGTGATGGTCGGGGTTGGACTGAAGCTTTCTTT
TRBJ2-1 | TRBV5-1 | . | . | CASSLAVHNEQFF | TGCGCCAGCAGCTTGGCGGTGCACAATGAGCAGTTCTTC
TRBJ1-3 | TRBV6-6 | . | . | CASSYFGGAGNTIYF | TGTGCCAGCAGTTACTTTGGGGGGGCTGGAAACACCATATATTTT
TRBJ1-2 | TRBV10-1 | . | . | CASSAGTLHGYTF | TGCGCCAGCAGTGCCGGGACACTCCATGGCTACACCTTC
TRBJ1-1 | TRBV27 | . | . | CASSLRQQNTEAFF | TGTGCCAGCAGTTTGCGACAGCAGAACACTGAAGCTTTCTTT
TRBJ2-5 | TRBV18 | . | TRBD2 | CASSPGSGIETQYF | TGTGCCAGCTCACCAGGGAGCGGGATTGAGACCCAGTACTTC
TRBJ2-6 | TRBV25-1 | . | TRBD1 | CASSELETGEAGANVLTF | TGTGCCAGCAGTGAATTGGAGACAGGGGAGGCTGGGGCCAACGTCCTGACTTTC
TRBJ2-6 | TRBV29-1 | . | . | CSVGNRSRGANVLTF | TGCAGCGTTGGGAACAGGTCTCGTGGGGCCAACGTCCTGACTTTC
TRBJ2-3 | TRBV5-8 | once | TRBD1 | CASSKGQTTTDTQYF | TGTGCCAGCAGCAAGGGACAGACAACCACAGATACGCAGTATTTT
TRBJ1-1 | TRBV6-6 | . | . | CASSYGIDTEAFF | TGTGCCAGCAGTTACGGTATAGACACTGAAGCTTTCTTT